This T cell receptor (beta chain) was sequenced in a study of sequential checkpoint blockade in melanoma (dated by TCRdb to about 2019). Study-level background: Patients were randomized 1:1 to first-line nivolumab followed by ipilimumab (arm A) or ipilimumab followed by nivolumab (arm B). Both trial sequences were followed by maintenance nivolumab. Matched tumor biopsies were taken from over 20 patients before treatment and at week 13, after single-agent nivolumab (arm A) or ipilimumab (arm B). About 75% of the matched tumor biopsy pairs taken before and after treatment were from the same lesion. DNA from 91 pretreatment melanoma tumor samples underwent TCRbeta immunosequencing. Paper-wide results and their limitations: The model for predicting response that combines TCR metrics with mutation burden needs to be validated in larger, independent patient cohorts. In the nivolumab-first arm (arm A), pretreatment tumor TIL clonality was associated with response (P = .04). Within-arm analyses of tumor T-cell fraction were limited by small sample sizes and reduced statistical power. Tumor T-cell fraction and clonality were correlated with PD-L1 staining and CD8+ T-cell counts, but not with mutational load. Clinical benefit was about 30 times more likely to be achieved by patients whose tumor T-cell fraction and clonality increased by week 13.

The sample's treatment or condition, from its label and the paper: randomized to nivolumab then ipilimumab (arm A) or the reverse (arm B). No trial patient had received prior DNA-damaging chemotherapy. The samples were obtained from melanoma patients enrolled in CheckMate 064, an open-label, randomized phase II trial testing sequential checkpoint blockade. Genomic DNA from formalin-fixed paraffin-embedded (FFPE) tissue samples was used for tumor TCR sequencing. The immunoSEQ Assay was used to immunosequence TCRbeta CDR3 regions from genomic DNA. Prior to high-throughput sequencing, genomic DNA was amplified by bias-controlled multiplex PCR. In the paper's pipeline: To quantify the absolute abundance of each unique TCRbeta CDR3 region, the sequences were collapsed and filtered. Clonality, defined as 1 minus Pielou's evenness, was calculated using only productive rearrangements. Tumor T-cell fraction was calculated by normalizing TCRbeta template counts to usable DNA, which was estimated from several housekeeping genes. A previously published method was used to identify clones whose frequencies were significantly greater in on-treatment samples than in baseline samples. Drawn from immuneACCESS, this table holds only the in-frame rearrangements with V and J called that TCRdb kept. Clones are partly lost; checked studies trace under half to an unresolved V gene and leave the rest unexplained. For V, J and clone size, that table is used; D and trimming come from the DNA. This sample lists 35,000 to 40,000 clones; roughly 32% were detected once. About 1.5% of the sample goes to the ten largest clones.

About this clone itself: Its antigen is unknown. Nothing much larger sits one base from this clone, and base qualities are not available.

CDR1 is given as SGHRS and CDR2 as YFSETQ, both from the germline V gene. Spanning cysteine to phenylalanine, the CDR3 consists of 15 amino acids. Of the read, only the CDR3 DNA is kept; its 45 bases are in frame from base 1. The germline V and J ends show losses of 2 bases and 5 bases respectively, and no gene match explains 7 bases of the junction. This clonotype was sampled from a human donor with melanoma. The material sequenced was tumor tissue (inferred from file names), taken from a patient given nivolumab and ipilimumab in sequence. The sequence joins TRBV5-1 to TRBJ2-7; 10 central bases correspond to TRBD1. The DNA sequence reads TGCGCCAGCAGCTTTGGCAGGACAGGGGGTGACGAGCAGTACTTC. It codes for CASSFGRTGGDEQYF.